Shown below are 10 T cell receptor beta chains from a single sample sequenced in a study of HIV-infected children after antiretroviral therapy interruption. Unique molecular identifiers were included in an RNA-based 3' RACE TCR library. MiXCR, applied by TCRdb to the 3' RACE reads, yields one record per CDR3 protein. The sample carries about 89,000 distinct CDR3 sequences, 6.9% recorded once. Documented treatment: PENTA 11 planned treatment interruption arm or continuous ART arm. The material sequenced was CD45RA+ CD4+ T cells from PBMCs, pooled from several time points, taken from a donor given antiretroviral therapy, either interrupted or continuous. The subset here: naive CD4+ CD45RA+ CD45RO- T cells. Receptors originate from a pool of human donors with HIV.

This clonotype was detected many times. The J gene is TRBJ1-4, the V gene TRBV3-1, with a tentative D call TRBD1 (5 bases). The CDR3 consists of 13 residues. Trimming left V 1 base short and J 13 bases short, with 13 bases between. Germline V gene lookup returns CDR1 LGHDT and CDR2 YNNKEL (reference sequence). CDR3 in DNA: TGTGCCAGCAGCCAAGCCGGTAGGGGTCGACTGTTTTTT. This codes for CASSQAGRGRLFF.

This clonotype was counted many times. This chain connects TRBV11-2 to TRBJ2-2, with a possible D match to TRBD2 (6 bases). The CDR3 is 14 residues long. Trimming pared 8 bases from V and 4 bases from J, leaving 14 bases between. CDR1 is SGHAT and CDR2 is FQNNGV in the germline V gene. The CDR3 nucleotides are TGTGCCAGCCAGAATCTAGCGAGCACCGGGGAGCTGTTTTTT. As protein: CASQNLASTGELFF.

This clonotype occurred many times. This rearrangement joins TRBV23-1 to TRBJ2-3, with TRBD1 matching 7 bases. TRBV23-1 belongs to the ORF category, with a function that is uncertain. The trim removed 10 bases at V and 1 base at J, leaving 14 bases unmatched. The CDR3 runs to 16 residues. CDR3: CAIEAPRGPGTDTQYF. The DNA for the CDR3 is TGCGCCATCGAAGCCCCGAGGGGGCCCGGCACAGATACGCAGTATTTT.

Ten or more counts support this clonotype. The rearrangement joins TRBV7-8 to TRBJ2-7; 7 positions agree with TRBD2. CDR3 size: 16 residues. Germline-derived CDR1 and CDR2 are SGHVS and FQNEAQ. Trimming at V came to 0 bases and at J to 0 bases, leaving 5 bases not matched to a gene. This chain's CDR3 is CASSLALGLNSYEQYF. In nucleotides, the CDR3 is TGTGCCAGCAGCTTAGCCCTGGGACTAAACTCCTACGAGCAGTACTTC.

The sample holds many counts of this clonotype. The V and J genes are TRBV18 and TRBJ1-5; tentatively, D is TRBD1 (6 bases). Germline V gene data show CDR1 as KGHSH and CDR2 as LQKENI. V dropped 5 bases and J dropped 2 bases, with 13 bases sitting between them. CDR3 length equals 15 residues. The CDR3 sequence: CASSLGAPGNQPQHF. CDR3 DNA: TGTGCCAGCTCATTGGGGGCACCAGGCAATCAGCCCCAGCATTTT. The entire variable domain, with the rest obtained from reference TRBV18 and TRBJ1-5, is as follows: NAGVMQNPRHLVRRRGQEARLRCSPMKGHSHVYWYRQLPEEGLKFMVYLQKENIIDESGMPKERFSAEFPKEGPSILRIQQVVRGDSAAYFCASSLGAPGNQPQHFGDGTRLSIL.

The J gene is TRBJ2-7, the V gene TRBV6-2 or TRBV6-3; TRBD2 aligns across 8 bases. Per germline, CDR1 MNHEY and CDR2 SVGEGT. With 6 bases clipped from V and 0 bases from J, the junction kept 4 bases outside the gene matches. CDR3 length equals 14 residues. The CDR3 is CASSPGLASYEQYF. The CDR3 DNA reads as TGTGCCAGCAGCCCCGGACTAGCCTCCTACGAGCAGTACTTC.

This clonotype appeared many times. This chain uses TRBV2 with TRBJ2-5; tentatively, D is TRBD1 (6 bases). The CDR3 is 12 residues long. CDR1 is SNHLY, CDR2 FYNNEI, per germline. V was clipped by 5 bases and J by 2 bases, with 6 bases between them. The CDR3 loop is CASSRGQETQYF. The CDR3 nucleotides read TGTGCCAGCAGTAGGGGGCAAGAGACCCAGTACTTC.

This clonotype was seen many times. The rearrangement uses TRBV28 and TRBJ2-7; D perhaps matches TRBD2 (6 bases). The CDR3 contains 15 residues. V shed 10 bases and J shed 1 base, with 20 bases lying between them. Germline values: CDR1 MDHEN, CDR2 SYDVKM. DNA of the CDR3: TGTGCCACCTCGGTCGGGCGGGAAACTTCCTACGAGCAGTACTTC. Translating gives CATSVGRETSYEQYF.

This clonotype was picked up many times. This chain links TRBV7-8 with TRBJ2-2; perhaps TRBD1 as D (6 bases). V dropped 0 bases and J dropped 1 base, with 9 bases sitting between them. Per the germline V gene, CDR1 is SGHVS and CDR2 is FQNEAQ. CDR3 length: 16 residues. CDR3 nucleotides: TGTGCCAGCAGCTTAGCGAAGACAGGGAACACCGGGGAGCTGTTTTTT. Residues: CASSLAKTGNTGELFF.

Only a few counts were recorded for this clonotype. This chain joins TRBV2 and TRBJ1-5, with D possibly being TRBD1 (5 bases). The germline CDR1 and CDR2 sequences are SNHLY and FYNNEI. This CDR3 has 14 residues. Trimming shortened V by 4 bases and J by 6 bases, and 13 bases separated the two germline ends. As DNA, the CDR3 is TGTGCCAGCAGTGTCGAGGGGAGGTCTCAGCCCCAGCATTTT. Its protein product is CASSVEGRSQPQHF.